This TCR beta chain emerged from a study of vaccination effects on CD4 cells after COVID-19. The study, taken as a whole, reports: Early timepoints after infection were absent, and convalescent patients were few in the study.

About this clone itself: Its antigen is not identified.

The method was immunoSEQ multiplex PCR; TCRdb's version includes in-frame clones alone and lacks a portion of them. Found here are 35,000 to 50,000 clones, around three quarters of them singletons; the top ten hold 10% to 11%. This CDR3 contains 14 residues. The V gene end was trimmed by 6 bases and the J gene end by 5 bases; junction bases not matched to a gene: 7. Germline CDR1 reads MGHRA; CDR2 reads YSYEKL. The ViraFEST assay expanded antigen-specific CD4+ T cells with viral peptide pools before sequencing. The culture ran for around ten days before CD4+ T cells were isolated. People in the vaccine group had not been infected with SARS-CoV-2 before, and their nucleocapsid antibodies were negative.

The rearrangement links TRBV4-1 to TRBJ1-1; 9 nucleotides line up with TRBD1. The sample consisted of CD4+ T cells from PBMCs cultured with SARS-CoV-2 spike peptides, taken before COVID-19 vaccination. The TCR sequence derives from a human donor who received a COVID-19 vaccine. CDR3 nucleotide sequence: TGCGCCAGCAGACGGGGACAGGGATGGACTGAAGCTTTCTTT. Protein sequence: CASRRGQGWTEAFF.